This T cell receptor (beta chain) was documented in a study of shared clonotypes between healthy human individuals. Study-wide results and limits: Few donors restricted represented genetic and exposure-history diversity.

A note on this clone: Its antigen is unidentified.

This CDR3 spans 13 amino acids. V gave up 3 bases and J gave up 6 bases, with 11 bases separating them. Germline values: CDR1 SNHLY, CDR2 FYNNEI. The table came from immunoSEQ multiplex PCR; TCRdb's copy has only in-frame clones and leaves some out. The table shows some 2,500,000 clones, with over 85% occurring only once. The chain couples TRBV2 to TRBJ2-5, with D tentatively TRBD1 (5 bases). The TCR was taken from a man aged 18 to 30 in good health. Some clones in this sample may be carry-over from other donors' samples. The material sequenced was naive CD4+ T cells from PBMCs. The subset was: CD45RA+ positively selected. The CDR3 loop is CASSEGREKTQYF. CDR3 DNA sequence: TGTGCCAGCAGTGAGGGCAGGGAAAAGACCCAGTACTTC.